This TCR beta chain emerged from a study of blood T cell repertoires in COVID-19 (TCRdb year 2020). Regarding the complete study: The collaborator samples originated in the United States, Italy and Spain and spanned the acute and convalescent phases of COVID-19. The prospective study material was composed of cDNA or gDNA derived from T cells, B-cell-depleted T cells, or PBMCs. Deeply sampled blood TCRbeta repertoires from subjects exposed to, actively infected with, or recovered from COVID-19 were included in the dataset. The repertoires were released in a freely available public database meant as a resource for research on the immune response to SARS-CoV-2. The samples were drawn from the first 160 participants of the ongoing ImmuneRACE study and from 1,254 subjects provided by 6 global collaborators. A de-identified subject ID, COVID-19 status, age in years and sex were almost always included in the sample metadata. Where available, HLA class I and class II types were taken from metadata supplied by the sample provider and were not determined by assay-based typing. Here is what the overall study found, with its caveats: Clinical and demographic metadata were provided uncurated, with the amount varying by source and participant.

TCRbeta CDR3 regions were amplified from genomic DNA by means of the immunoSEQ Assay, a bias-controlled multiplex PCR. Concerning the study's data processing: The number of nucleated cells in each sample was estimated by amplification of reference gene primers within the assay. To quantify the absolute abundance of each unique TCRbeta CDR3 rearrangement, sequence reads were collapsed and filtered. For each sample, productive Simpson clonality was calculated by taking the square root of Simpson's diversity index across productive rearrangements. TCRdb's version of the immuneACCESS table is confined to in-frame rearrangements and falls short of the full clone set. An unresolved V gene accounts for under half of the shortfall where checked; the remainder is of unknown origin. V and J calls plus clone size are reproduced from that table; the DNA served to infer D and trimming. The sample contains 93,000 or so clones, over 70% of them found a single time. The ten largest make up over 10% of the sample.

Of note for this clone: No antigen is known for it. The input lacks base qualities; no much larger clone sits a single base away.

V is shortened by 6 bases, J by 5 bases, and the region joining them spans 16 bases. For CDR1 and CDR2, the germline V gene lists MNHEY and SVGAGI. Including cysteine and phenylalanine, the CDR3 has 14 amino acids. CDR3 DNA only is kept here, 42 bases in frame from base 1. Whole blood was collected in K2EDTA tubes by collaborating institutions according to the institutions' own protocols. Collaborator samples were shipped for TCRbeta analysis as frozen whole blood, isolated PBMCs, or DNA extracted from either sample type. The sequenced material came from peripheral blood. The rearrangement joined TRBV6-5 to TRBJ2-5; TRBD2 is a possible D gene, resting on 7 matching bases. This clonotype was sampled from a human donor in a cohort sampled during active or convalescent COVID-19. At the DNA level, the sequence is TGTGCCAGCAGAAAGGGGGGGCGCCATGAGACCCAGTACTTC. It translates as CASRKGGRHETQYF.